This T cell receptor beta chain was sequenced in a study of human T cells and chemical hapten exposure. Study at large: It was small differences in pooled library volume that mainly caused per-sample TCR yields to vary.

This sample's time point: patch test 3, about 24 weeks after DPC sensitization. Treatment denoted: therapeutic diphenylcyclopropenone sensitization with weekly scalp DPC. Study conclusions and caveats: Expanded TCRs showed more large CDR3 clusters than pre-sensitization or healthy control sets.

TCRdb re-derived calls from the RACE reads in MiXCR, one entry per CDR3 protein. The data hold about 160,000 distinct CDR3 sequences, with roughly a quarter observed a single time. The germline V gene has CDR1 KGHDR and CDR2 SFDVKD. The length of the CDR3 is 15 residues. V gave up 6 bases and J gave up 7 bases, with 21 bases separating them. As to this clonotype: What it binds is unknown.

The sample was whole blood, taken in connection with sensitization to the hapten diphenylcyclopropenone (DPC). The rearrangement joins TRBV24-1 to TRBJ2-7; no clear D. The sequence was obtained from a woman younger than 35 with alopecia areata. Some clones in this sample may be carry-over from other donors' samples. The CDR3: CATSLTSWEIREQYF. Written as DNA, the CDR3 is TGTGCCACCAGTTTGACATCCTGGGAAATTCGAGAGCAGTACTTC.